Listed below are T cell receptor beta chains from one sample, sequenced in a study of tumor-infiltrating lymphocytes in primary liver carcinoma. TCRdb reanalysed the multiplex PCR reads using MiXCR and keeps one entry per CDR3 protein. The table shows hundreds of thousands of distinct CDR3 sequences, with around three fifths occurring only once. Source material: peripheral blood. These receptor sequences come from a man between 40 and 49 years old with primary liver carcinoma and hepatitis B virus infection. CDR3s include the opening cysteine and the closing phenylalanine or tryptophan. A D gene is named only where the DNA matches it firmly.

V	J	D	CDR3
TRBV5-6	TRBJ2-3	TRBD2	CASSVREADTQYF
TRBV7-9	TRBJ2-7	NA	CASSFQSPSYEQYF
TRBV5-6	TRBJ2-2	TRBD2	CASSLELAGGFAGELFF
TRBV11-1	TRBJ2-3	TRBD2	CASSLGRQAGGPIDTQYF
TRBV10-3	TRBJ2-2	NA	CPSLAAGNTGELFF
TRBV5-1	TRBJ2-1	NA	CASSLAGVTNNEQFF
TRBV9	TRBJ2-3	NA	CASSTSRADTQYF
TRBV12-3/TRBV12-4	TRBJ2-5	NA	CLSSLGGVETQYF
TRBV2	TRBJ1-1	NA	CASSEKGTPNTEAFF
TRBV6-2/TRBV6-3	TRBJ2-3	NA	CASSWSGLCTDTQYF
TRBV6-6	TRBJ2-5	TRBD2	CASAGGPTQYF
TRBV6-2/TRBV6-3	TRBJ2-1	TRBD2	CASSSTSANPGEQFF
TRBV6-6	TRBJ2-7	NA	CASSYRQGRGSSYEQYF
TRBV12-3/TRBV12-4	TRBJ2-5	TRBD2	CAGSLIGSTAGEGETQHF
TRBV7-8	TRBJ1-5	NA	CASILVARAGNQPQHF
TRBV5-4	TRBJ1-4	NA	CTSSPRGEKLVF
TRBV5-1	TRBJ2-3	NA	CASSLAGGRGLTDTQYF
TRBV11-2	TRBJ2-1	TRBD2	CASSLAGLAGGSNNEQFF
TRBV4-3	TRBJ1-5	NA	CASNQELGQPQHF
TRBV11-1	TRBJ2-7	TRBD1	CVSSFGTGVWGQYF
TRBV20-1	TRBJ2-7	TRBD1	CSASVSWDRVHEQYF
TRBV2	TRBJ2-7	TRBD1	CASSAGQGPYKQYF
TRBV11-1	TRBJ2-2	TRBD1	CASCRTGLHSGELFF
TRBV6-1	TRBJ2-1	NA	CASSEEVTEGEQFF
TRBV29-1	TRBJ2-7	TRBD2	CSVEGLAGGGEQYF
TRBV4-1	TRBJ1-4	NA	CASSQERGALGKKLFF
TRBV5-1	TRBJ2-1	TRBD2	CASSWGLAGKEQFF
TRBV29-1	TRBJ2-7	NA	CSVDSGISYEQYF
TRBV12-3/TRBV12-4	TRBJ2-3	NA	CVSSQTSGRGDTQYF
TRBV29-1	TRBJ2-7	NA	CSVLEHVYEQYF